This T cell receptor beta chain derives from a study of human T cells and chemical hapten exposure. Study-level findings and limits: Unchanged with DPC sensitization were TCRs above 1 in 1000 frequency.

Time point noted: patch test 2, 6 weeks after DPC sensitization. Treatment given: therapeutic diphenylcyclopropenone sensitization with weekly scalp DPC. TCRdb reanalysed the RACE reads using MiXCR and keeps one entry per CDR3 protein. The sample contains tens of thousands of distinct CDR3 sequences, around 10% of which appear only once. This clonotype was counted ten times or more. Its antigen is unknown. There are 13 residues in the CDR3. Between the trimmed V and J ends, which lost 5 bases and 2 bases, there was a span of 8 bases. The germline V gene encodes CDR1 MGHRA and CDR2 YSYEKL. The rearrangement links TRBV4-1 to TRBJ2-3; D uncertain. Sequencing used whole blood, obtained in connection with sensitization to the hapten diphenylcyclopropenone (DPC). The receptor's source is a woman between 50 and 59 years old with alopecia areata. Some clones in this sample may be carry-over from other donors' samples. CDR3 in amino acids: CASSSLFTDTQYF. The CDR3 DNA follows: TGCGCCAGCAGCTCCCTGTTCACAGATACGCAGTATTTT.